This TCR beta chain was sequenced for a study of blood T cell repertoires in COVID-19 (dated by TCRdb to about 2020). General notes on the study: The collaborator samples originated in the United States, Italy and Spain and spanned the acute and convalescent phases of COVID-19. The sample metadata nearly always contained a de-identified subject ID, COVID-19 status, age in years and sex. Subjects who had been exposed to COVID-19, were actively infected with it, or had recovered from it provided the deeply sampled blood TCRbeta repertoires that made up the dataset. The material from the prospective study consisted of cDNA or gDNA derived from T cells, B-cell-depleted T cells, or PBMCs. The repertoires were made available in a free public database intended to serve as a resource for research on the immune response to SARS-CoV-2. Samples were obtained from the ongoing ImmuneRACE study (first 160 participants) and from 1,254 subjects provided by 6 global collaborators. HLA class I and class II types, where available, came from metadata supplied by the sample provider rather than from assay-based typing. Results the study describes overall, beyond this receptor: How much clinical and demographic metadata was included differed by source and by participant, and the metadata was provided uncurated.

The immunoSEQ Assay, a bias-controlled multiplex PCR, was used to amplify TCRbeta CDR3 regions from genomic DNA. The authors' analysis ran thus. Within the assay, amplification of reference gene primers was used to estimate how many nucleated cells each sample contained. To quantify the absolute abundance of each unique TCRbeta CDR3 rearrangement, sequence reads were collapsed and filtered. For each sample, productive Simpson clonality was calculated as the square root of Simpson's diversity index across productive rearrangements. The table was pulled from immuneACCESS by TCRdb, which kept in-frame rearrangements only. Such tables lose some clones; where checked, under half of the loss comes from unresolved V genes, and the rest has no known cause. Clone size and the V and J calls come from that table; the DNA yielded D and trimming. This sample holds approximately 440,000 clones; about nine tenths were observed only once. The leading ten clones occupy about 0.57% of the sample.

Its CDR3 holds 15 amino acids, cysteine through phenylalanine. Only the CDR3 part of the read is kept: 45 bases, read in frame from the first base. Reading the germline V gene (reference sequence) gives CDR1 LGHDT and CDR2 YNNKEL. V is cut by 1 base and J by 2 bases, and the space between the germline ends is 11 bases. To note about this clone: The antigen it recognizes is unknown. It has no much larger one-base neighbor in the sample; base qualities were not kept.

Enrolling through a virtual design, the prospective study's participants ranged in age from about 18 to 89 years and lived across about two dozen United States geographic areas. To assign participants to cohorts, the prospective study relied on clinical history that participants themselves reported in a screening survey and a study questionnaire. For ImmuneRACE Cohort 3, a participant was defined as recovered based on two consecutive negative NP/OP PCR tests, clearance by a healthcare professional, or resolution of symptoms. In the prospective study, mobile phlebotomists collected whole blood, serum and a nasopharyngeal or oropharyngeal swab from each participant. Additional blood draws and questionnaires over an approximately two-month period could optionally be provided by prospective study participants. Blood samples from the prospective study were shipped frozen or at room temperature prior to DNA extraction.

The V gene is TRBV3-1 (or the pseudogene TRBV3-2) and the J gene is TRBJ1-2; 5 matching bases give a weak D call of TRBD1. What was sequenced was PBMCs or T cells enriched from blood (not recorded which). The source of this sequence is a man younger than 35 who had recovered from COVID-19. The DNA is as follows: TGTGCCAGCAGCCAAGTTATAGGGGCAAACTATGGCTACACCTTC. Translated, it reads CASSQVIGANYGYTF.